The 3 T cell receptor beta chains in this list originate from one sample, sequenced in a study of blood T cell repertoires in COVID-19. Repertoires were generated with immunoSEQ multiplex PCR, while TCRdb's copy carries only in-frame clones and drops some. This table holds tens of thousands of clones, approximately 83% found once. The sequenced sample was peripheral blood. The receptors originated from a human donor in a cohort sampled during active COVID-19.

This clone showed up just once. The V call is TRBV18, the J call TRBJ1-1, with D possibly matching TRBD1 (6 bases). Trimming pared 5 bases from V and 1 base from J, leaving 11 bases between. Germline CDR1 is KGHSH and CDR2 is LQKENI. The CDR3 contains 14 residues. The CDR3 nucleotides read TGTGCCAGCTCAAAACAGGGCCCGAACACTGAAGCTTTCTTT. As protein: CASSKQGPNTEAFF.

CDR3 sequence: CASSINLNREFSGELFF. CDR3 coding DNA: TGTGCCAGCAGCATTAACCTCAACAGGGAATTTTCCGGGGAGCTGTTTTTT. The chain recombines TRBV9 with TRBJ2-2, with a weak D call TRBD1 (6 bases). CDR1 is SGDLS and CDR2 is YYNGEE in the germline V gene. Trimming removed 4 bases at V and 6 bases at J, with 22 bases between. The CDR3 is 17 amino acids.

The chain employs TRBV27 and TRBJ1-6, with 9 bases identical to TRBD1. Germline CDR1 MNHEY, CDR2 SMNVEV (reference sequence). V shed 8 bases and J 6 bases; nucleotides not matched to a gene: 20. The CDR3 is made up of 19 amino acids. The CDR3 bases are TGTGCCAGCCGCTCCATTACGTCGGGACAGGGCTTTATTAATTCACCCCTCCACTTT. This gives the protein CASRSITSGQGFINSPLHF.